These T cell receptor beta chains were read from a single sample in a study of T cells after yellow fever vaccination. TCRdb re-derived calls from the 5' RACE reads in MiXCR, one entry per CDR3 protein. Of under 550,000 distinct CDR3 sequences in the sample, around a fifth were seen once. The specimen was PBMCs, collected approximately 20 days after the first yellow fever vaccination. The receptors were sampled from a young man who received the YFV17D yellow fever vaccine. Both conserved end residues are part of each CDR3. The order of the fields is D gene, J gene, clone size, V gene, CDR3 protein, CDR3 DNA. A D gene is named only where the DNA matches it firmly. Clone size is not always given. Where it is, it says once, few, many or a class for expanded clones.

>NA|TRBJ1-1|once|TRBV9
CASSVGPGQMNTEAFF
TGTGCCAGCAGCGTTGGCCCGGGACAAATGAACACTGAAGCTTTCTTT
>NA|TRBJ2-3|few|TRBV7-9
CASSPVPDTQYF
TGTGCCAGCAGCCCCGTCCCCGATACGCAGTATTTT
>TRBD2|TRBJ2-7|NA|TRBV18
CASSPVAGRLDEQYF
TGTGCCAGCTCCCCTGTAGCGGGGCGCCTGGACGAGCAGTACTTC
>NA|TRBJ1-1|NA|TRBV20-1
CSANHKNTEAFF
TGCAGTGCCAACCACAAAAACACTGAAGCTTTCTTT
>TRBD1|TRBJ2-1|NA|TRBV5-1
CASSSPGQGRYEQFF
TGCGCCAGCAGCTCCCCGGGACAGGGTCGGTATGAGCAGTTCTTC
>NA|TRBJ1-3|NA|TRBV6-5
CASSYTPSPGNTIYF
TGTGCCAGCAGTTATACTCCGTCCCCTGGAAACACCATATATTTT
>TRBD1|TRBJ1-2|NA|TRBV20-1
CSASPAGGEGYGYTF
TGCAGTGCTAGTCCTGCAGGGGGCGAAGGCTATGGCTACACCTTC
>NA|TRBJ2-6|few|TRBV4-1
CASSQDTYSWANVLTF
TGCGCCAGCAGCCAAGATACCTACTCTTGGGCCAACGTCCTGACTTTC
>NA|TRBJ1-5|NA|TRBV7-2
CASSLAGTAGYNQPQHF
TGTGCCAGCAGCTTAGCGGGTACGGCAGGGTATAATCAGCCCCAGCATTTT
>NA|TRBJ2-5|few|TRBV21-1
CASSKREGQETQYF
TGTGCCAGCAGCAAACGTGAAGGGCAAGAGACCCAGTACTTC